What follows are 23 T cell receptor beta chains derived from one specimen sequenced in a study of blood T cells in healthy people across ages. A sample-barcoded 5' primer and a J-beta primer mix were used in a second PCR of about 7 to 11 cycles. TCRdb analysed the 5' RACE reads with MiXCR anew, one entry per CDR3 protein. The data contain 780,000 or so distinct CDR3 sequences, approximately 60% of them singletons. The specimen sequenced was blood. These receptors came from a man in his forties in good health.

The chain has TRBV6-2 or TRBV6-3 and TRBJ2-7; D call uncertain. The CDR3 loop spans 13 amino acids. The V end lost 2 bases, the J end lost 5 bases, and 10 bases lay between the germline ends. Looked up from germline, CDR1 is MNHEY and CDR2 is SVGEGT. The CDR3 here is CASSYLNQNEQYF. The CDR3, as DNA: TGTGCCAGCAGTTACCTAAACCAGAACGAGCAGTACTTC.

The rearrangement links TRBV27 to TRBJ1-2; D call uncertain. The V gene's germline CDR1 is MNHEY and CDR2 SMNVEV (reference sequence). Trimming removed 6 bases from V and 4 bases from J, with 12 bases in between. This CDR3 contains 13 residues. The CDR3 nucleotides read TGTGCCAGCAGCTCCGGGCTATTCTATGGCTACACCTTC. Amino acid sequence: CASSSGLFYGYTF.

This clonotype was detected a few times. V and J are TRBV2 and TRBJ1-2; 9 bases line up with TRBD1. With 2 bases clipped from V and 7 bases from J, the junction kept 17 bases outside the gene matches. The CDR3 sequence is 18 residues long. Germline CDR1 and CDR2: SNHLY and FYNNEI. This CDR3 reads CASSESGTGTLDPGGYTF. The CDR3 DNA reads as TGTGCCAGCAGTGAATCGGGGACAGGGACCCTCGATCCGGGTGGCTACACCTTC.

The genes are TRBV10-3 and TRBJ1-6; 9 bases line up with TRBD1. Germline V gene data show CDR1 as ENHRY and CDR2 as SYGVKD. The CDR3 totals 15 residues. The junction had 2 bases not matched to a gene; V was cut back by 2 bases and J by 6 bases. This chain's CDR3 is CAISEMGQGNSPLHF. As DNA, the CDR3 is TGTGCCATCAGTGAGATGGGACAGGGTAATTCACCCCTCCACTTT.

The chain has TRBV5-1 and TRBJ2-1, with TRBD2 matching over 10 bases. The CDR3 is 15 residues long. Trimming took 4 bases from V and 5 from J; bases not matched to a gene: 6. Germline V CDR1 and CDR2: SGHRS, YFSETQ. CDR3 region: CASSDGTSAHNEQFF. The CDR3, as DNA: TGCGCCAGCAGCGACGGGACTAGCGCCCACAATGAGCAGTTCTTC.

This clonotype was counted only a few times. This chain joins TRBV2 and TRBJ2-1; TRBD1 aligns across 7 bases. This CDR3 has 13 amino acids. Germline CDR1 is SNHLY and CDR2 is FYNNEI. The ends lost 11 bases at V and 5 bases at J; junction bases unmatched: 9. The CDR3 loop is CAAYRDRDNEQFF. The CDR3 DNA follows: TGTGCCGCATACCGGGACAGAGACAATGAGCAGTTCTTC.

This clonotype turned up a few times. The chain is built from TRBV7-2 and TRBJ2-7; D is uncertain. The V gene lost 3 bases and the J gene lost 10 bases, with 13 bases spanning the gap. From germline, CDR1 is SGHTA and CDR2 FQGNSA. CDR3 length: 12 amino acids. The CDR3: CASSFFLGTQYF. CDR3 DNA sequence: TGTGCCAGCAGCTTTTTTTTGGGAACCCAGTACTTC. The variable domain in full, completed from reference TRBV7-2 and TRBJ2-7, reads GAGVSQSPSNKVTEKGKDVELRCDPISGHTALYWYRQSLGQGLEFLIYFQGNSAPDKSGLPSDRFSAERTGGSVSTLTIQRTQQEDSAVYLCASSFFLGTQYFGPGTRLTVT.

The chain combines TRBV7-2 with TRBJ2-5; D is unclear. The CDR3 has 14 residues. The germline gives CDR1 SGHTA, CDR2 FQGNSA. The V end lost 6 bases, the J end lost 5 bases, and 16 bases lay between the germline ends. The DNA for the CDR3 is TGTGCCAGCAGTATTAGGCAGCTCCAGGAGACCCAGTACTTC. This codes for CASSIRQLQETQYF.

The rearrangement links TRBV7-9 to TRBJ2-4, with TRBD2 identical over 7 bases. V was clipped by 5 bases and J by 0 bases; unmatched bases: 7. The CDR3 consists of 16 residues. Germline V gives CDR1 SEHNR, CDR2 FQNEAQ (reference sequence). The CDR3 nucleotides read TGTGCCAGCAGCCCGACGACTAGCCGAGCCAAAAACATTCAGTACTTC. This gives the protein CASSPTTSRAKNIQYF.

V gene TRBV5-5 combines with J gene TRBJ1-2; 7 bases are shared with TRBD1. This CDR3 is built from 15 residues. The V segment lost 4 bases and the J segment 3 bases; nucleotides outside the gene matches: 9. Looked up from germline, CDR1 is SGHKS and CDR2 is YYEKEE (reference sequence). CDR3 nucleotides: TGTGCCAGCAGCCCCGTTCTCGGACAGGACTATGGCTACACCTTC. Translated: CASSPVLGQDYGYTF.

The chain couples TRBV3-1 to TRBJ1-5, with D tentatively TRBD1 (6 bases). V gave up 1 base and J gave up 0 bases, with 13 bases separating them. The CDR3 runs 17 residues. CDR1 is LGHDT and CDR2 is YNNKEL in the germline V gene (reference sequence). CDR3 in DNA: TGTGCCAGCAGCCAAGGGGGAGGGGGTCATAGCAATCAGCCCCAGCATTTT. Encoded protein: CASSQGGGGHSNQPQHF.

The V and J genes are TRBV10-3 and TRBJ2-3; the match to TRBD1 covers 8 bases. Losses at the gene ends were 10 bases for V and 1 base for J; bases not matched to a gene: 7. The CDR3 runs 14 residues. In germline, CDR1 is ENHRY, CDR2 SYGVKD. CDR3 in amino acids: CATGQGERTDTQYF. The CDR3 region has the DNA TGTGCCACCGGACAGGGAGAGCGCACAGATACGCAGTATTTT.

The chain combines TRBV2 with TRBJ2-6; the D gene could be TRBD1 or TRBD2 (5 bases each). CDR3 length: 17 residues. Germline CDR1 and CDR2: SNHLY and FYNNEI. Trimming left V 2 bases short and J 0 bases short, with 11 bases between. The CDR3 is CASSERGDASGANVLTF. DNA for the CDR3: TGTGCCAGCAGTGAACGAGGGGACGCCTCTGGGGCCAACGTCCTGACTTTC. Complete variable domain (other parts from reference TRBV2 and TRBJ2-6): EPEVTQTPSHQVTQMGQEVILRCVPISNHLYFYWYRQILGQKVEFLVSFYNNEISEKSEIFDDQFSVERPDGSNFTLKIRSTKLEDSAMYFCASSERGDASGANVLTFGAGSRLTVL.

This clonotype was seen a handful of times. The chain recombines TRBV13 with TRBJ2-7; D call uncertain. V was pared by 5 bases and J by 4 bases, with 12 bases between. CDR3 size: 13 residues. Germline V gives CDR1 PRHDT, CDR2 FYEKMQ (reference sequence). The CDR3 protein is CASSQLLNYEQYF. The CDR3, as DNA: TGTGCCAGCAGCCAACTTCTAAATTACGAGCAGTACTTC.

This clonotype was observed a few times. V and J are TRBV7-6 and TRBJ2-1; 8 nucleotides agree with TRBD1. The CDR3 length is 21 residues. The germline V gene encodes CDR1 SGHVS and CDR2 FNYEAQ. V lost 3 bases, J lost 0 bases, and 19 bases stayed unmatched. The CDR3 bases are TGTGCCAGCAGCTTCCCAGGGGGCGCCGGGTTAGCGGAGAGCTCCTACAATGAGCAGTTCTTC. Amino acid sequence: CASSFPGGAGLAESSYNEQFF.

This clonotype was seen more than once but under ten times. The chain is built from TRBV27 and TRBJ2-7, with D hard to call. Germline V gene sequence: CDR1 MNHEY, CDR2 SMNVEV (reference sequence). The CDR3 is 15 amino acids. Trimming left V 0 bases short and J 0 bases short, with 9 bases between. The CDR3 coding sequence is TGTGCCAGCAGTTTATCCGGTCAAATCTCCTACGAGCAGTACTTC. The encoded protein is CASSLSGQISYEQYF.

This clonotype was detected a few times. The chain links TRBV6-2 or TRBV6-3 to TRBJ2-1; TRBD2 might be the D (7 bases). The CDR3 is 14 residues long. Germline-derived CDR1 and CDR2 are MNHEY and SVGEGT. The V and J ends lost 5 bases and 2 bases respectively, with 10 bases between them. CDR3 in amino acids: CASSDGGPYNEQFF. Here the CDR3 DNA reads TGTGCCAGCAGTGACGGGGGGCCCTACAATGAGCAGTTCTTC.

The table lists this clonotype with a few counts. V usage is TRBV7-3 and J usage is TRBJ2-7; TRBD2 might be the D (6 bases). This CDR3 spans 14 amino acids. Trimming cost V 4 bases and J 0 bases, with 10 bases left between them. CDR1 is SGHTA, CDR2 FQGTGA, per germline. The CDR3: CASSSRDFSYEQYF. In DNA, the CDR3 is TGTGCCAGCAGCTCCCGGGACTTCTCCTACGAGCAGTACTTC.

A note on this clonotype: One junction end does not reproduce the germline sequence, and a read error may be involved. The V gene is TRBV12-3 or TRBV12-4, the J gene TRBJ1-1; D not resolved. The CDR3 sequence is 13 residues long. As DNA, the CDR3 is TGTGCCAGCAGTCGGACGGTGAACGCTGAAGCTTTCTTT. Its protein product is CASSRTVNAEAFF.

The chain carries TRBV5-6 and TRBJ2-3; D gene uncertain. V was clipped by 2 bases and J by 2 bases, with 9 bases between them. The CDR3 has 14 amino acids. Per the germline V gene, CDR1 is SGHDT and CDR2 is YYEEEE. CDR3 sequence: CASSFSAITDTQYF. CDR3 DNA: TGTGCCAGCAGCTTTTCCGCAATCACAGATACGCAGTATTTT.

This clonotype has just a few counts. V and J are TRBV4-2 and TRBJ2-7; tentative D call: TRBD1 (6 bases). In germline, CDR1 is LGHNA, CDR2 YNFKEQ. CDR3 length: 16 amino acids. V lost 3 bases to trimming and J lost 5 bases, with 20 bases between them. The CDR3 bases are TGTGCCAGCAGCCAGTCTCTGGCGGCAGGGGCCGACGAGCAGTACTTC. Translated: CASSQSLAAGADEQYF.

This chain links TRBV20-1 with TRBJ2-1; D is uncertain. Per germline, CDR1 DFQATT and CDR2 SNEGSKA (reference sequence). This CDR3 comprises 15 residues. V was trimmed by 6 bases and J by 4 bases, leaving 19 bases between them. CDR3 in DNA: TGCAGTGCCAAGGATACGGTCTACAGATACAATGAGCAGTTCTTC. Translated: CSAKDTVYRYNEQFF.

V is TRBV7-2 and J is TRBJ2-5; D unclear. The ends were cut back, 0 bases at V and 5 bases at J, with 13 bases in the middle. Germline CDR1 and CDR2: SGHTA and FQGNSA. There are 15 residues in the CDR3. In DNA, the CDR3 is TGTGCCAGCAGCTTAGCGGAGAGAGTGGGGGAGACCCAGTACTTC. Amino acid sequence: CASSLAERVGETQYF.